This T cell receptor (beta chain) was found in a study of blood T cell repertoires in COVID-19. Generated by immunoSEQ multiplex PCR, the TCRdb table keeps only in-frame clones and is missing some. The sample contains around 28,000 clones, about 88% of which appear only once. CDR3 length equals 16 residues. The ends lost 5 bases at V and 3 bases at J; junction bases unmatched: 8. CDR1 and CDR2 from the germline V gene are SEHNR and FQNEAQ (reference sequence). V gene TRBV7-9 combines with J gene TRBJ2-1, with 9 bases fitting TRBD1. The sequenced sample was peripheral blood. The receptor's source is a human donor with acute or convalescent COVID-19. The donor label of this sample is uncertain. The CDR3 protein is CASSLGTGKGYNEQFF. CDR3 nucleotides: TGTGCCAGCAGCCTGGGGACAGGGAAGGGCTACAATGAGCAGTTCTTC.